Listed below are T cell receptor beta chains from one sample, sequenced in a study of T cells in localized non-small cell lung cancer. The repertoire was sequenced with immunoSEQ multiplex PCR; TCRdb's copy has only in-frame clones and lacks some. The sample lists roughly 20,000 clones; over 80% were seen once. The sequences come from peripheral blood, collected before any cancer treatment. These TCRs come from a woman between 40 and 69 years old with stage I lung adenocarcinoma. The CDR3 runs from the conserved cysteine through the conserved F or W. Each record gives: clone size, J gene, V gene, CDR3 length, D gene, CDR3 DNA, CDR3 protein. A D gene is named only where the DNA matches it firmly. Clone size is not always given. Where it is, it says once, few, many or a class for expanded clones.

size: once
J: TRBJ1-3
V: TRBV5-8
length: 11
D: -
DNA: TGTGCCAGCAGCGCAAGAAACACCATATATTTT
CDR3: CASSARNTIYF

size: -
J: TRBJ1-1
V: TRBV2
length: 14
D: -
DNA: TGTGCCAGCAGTGAATTAACGCGGAACACTGAAGCTTTCTTT
CDR3: CASSELTRNTEAFF

size: -
J: TRBJ1-1
V: TRBV18
length: 11
D: -
DNA: TGTGCCAGCTCACCATTGGCTGAAGCTTTCTTT
CDR3: CASSPLAEAFF

size: -
J: TRBJ2-5
V: TRBV7-2
length: 16
D: -
DNA: TGTGCCAGCAGCCGACTAGGAGGGGCGGGGATAGAGACCCAGTACTTC
CDR3: CASSRLGGAGIETQYF

size: -
J: TRBJ2-1
V: TRBV15
length: 15
D: TRBD2
DNA: TGTGCCACCAGCCGCCTGGCGGGGGGAGGCGATGAGCAGTTCTTC
CDR3: CATSRLAGGGDEQFF

size: -
J: TRBJ1-5
V: TRBV19
length: 14
D: -
DNA: TGTGCCAGTAGTATCTGGGGCGGCGAACAGCCCCAGCATTTT
CDR3: CASSIWGGEQPQHF

size: -
J: TRBJ2-5
V: TRBV9
length: 14
D: -
DNA: TGTGCCAGCAGCGTAGGCGTAACCCAAGAGACCCAGTACTTC
CDR3: CASSVGVTQETQYF

size: -
J: TRBJ2-5
V: TRBV11-2
length: 16
D: -
DNA: TGTGCCAGCAGCTTCCCCCCCGCGGGAACCAAAGAGACCCAGTACTTC
CDR3: CASSFPPAGTKETQYF

size: -
J: TRBJ2-2
V: TRBV10-3
length: 17
D: TRBD2
DNA: TGTGCCATCAGTGAGAGCACTGGACTAGCGGACACCGGGGAGCTGTTTTTT
CDR3: CAISESTGLADTGELFF

size: -
J: TRBJ1-3
V: TRBV5-6
length: 15
D: -
DNA: TGTGCCAGCAGCTTGTGGGCGGCCACTGGAAACACCATATATTTT
CDR3: CASSLWAATGNTIYF

size: -
J: TRBJ1-1
V: TRBV27
length: 14
D: -
DNA: TGTGCCAGCAGAATTTCGGGGGGGATCGCTGAAGCTTTCTTT
CDR3: CASRISGGIAEAFF

size: -
J: TRBJ2-5
V: TRBV28
length: 14
D: TRBD1
DNA: TGTGCCAGCAGTAAGGGACAGGGACGAGAGACCCAGTACTTC
CDR3: CASSKGQGRETQYF

size: -
J: TRBJ1-1
V: TRBV9
length: 16
D: -
DNA: TGTGCCAGCAGCGGACCTCGAGGGGGGGCGGACACTGAAGCTTTCTTT
CDR3: CASSGPRGGADTEAFF

size: -
J: TRBJ2-7
V: TRBV10-1
length: 13
D: -
DNA: TGCGCCAGCAGTGACAAGGGAGGCGACGAGCAGTACTTC
CDR3: CASSDKGGDEQYF

size: -
J: TRBJ2-2
V: TRBV29-1
length: 15
D: TRBD2
DNA: TGCAGCGGGGGACTAGCGGGAGGAGGTACCGGGGAGCTGTTTTTT
CDR3: CSGGLAGGGTGELFF

size: -
J: TRBJ1-4
V: TRBV29-1
length: 13
D: -
DNA: TGCAGCGTCAATAAGGGGATTAATGAAAAACTGTTTTTT
CDR3: CSVNKGINEKLFF

size: -
J: TRBJ2-1
V: TRBV23-1
length: 14
D: TRBD2
DNA: TGCGCCAGCAGCCCGGGGGGGCTATACAATGAGCAGTTCTTC
CDR3: CASSPGGLYNEQFF

size: -
J: TRBJ1-5
V: TRBV18
length: 15
D: TRBD1
DNA: TGTGCCAGCTCACCCGGGACAGGGGGTACTCAGCCCCAGCATTTT
CDR3: CASSPGTGGTQPQHF

size: -
J: TRBJ1-2
V: TRBV6-6
length: 14
D: -
DNA: TGTGCCAGCAGTTACTCAGAGACCGATTATGGCTACACCTTC
CDR3: CASSYSETDYGYTF

size: -
J: TRBJ1-5
V: TRBV5-6
length: 14
D: -
DNA: TGTGCCAGCAGCTTAGGTAGAGGCAATCAGCCCCAGCATTTT
CDR3: CASSLGRGNQPQHF

size: -
J: TRBJ1-1
V: TRBV2
length: 12
D: -
DNA: TGTGCCAGCAGTCGCAGTAACACTGAAGCTTTCTTT
CDR3: CASSRSNTEAFF

size: -
J: TRBJ1-5
V: TRBV6-5
length: 14
D: -
DNA: TGTGCCAGCAGTTACTCGTCCCCAAGGGAGCCCCAGCATTTT
CDR3: CASSYSSPREPQHF

size: -
J: TRBJ2-1
V: TRBV5-1
length: 16
D: -
DNA: TGCGCCAGCAGCTTGGAAATTTCGGGGGCCACGGATGAGCAGTTCTTC
CDR3: CASSLEISGATDEQFF

size: -
J: TRBJ1-5
V: TRBV27
length: 12
D: -
DNA: TGTGCCAGCAGTTGGGGCAATCAGCCCCAGCATTTT
CDR3: CASSWGNQPQHF

size: -
J: TRBJ1-3
V: TRBV27
length: 15
D: -
DNA: TGTGCCAGCAGTTTAAGGTCCGAACGGGGAAACACCATATATTTT
CDR3: CASSLRSERGNTIYF

size: few
J: TRBJ2-3
V: TRBV14
length: 12
D: -
DNA: TGTGCCAGCAGCCCGATGGTGGATACGCAGTATTTT
CDR3: CASSPMVDTQYF

size: -
J: TRBJ2-2
V: TRBV7-2
length: 20
D: TRBD1
DNA: TGTGCCAGCAGCTTAGCTGGACAGGGTTGGAGACTTAACTTTCCCGGGGAGCTGTTTTTT
CDR3: CASSLAGQGWRLNFPGELFF

size: -
J: TRBJ1-1
V: TRBV7-3
length: 13
D: -
DNA: TGTGCCAGCAGCCAAGCCCCACAGGGCGCAGCTTTCTTT
CDR3: CASSQAPQGAAFF

size: -
J: TRBJ2-3
V: TRBV4-1
length: 17
D: TRBD2
DNA: TGCGCCAGCAGCCTCCGGACGGCGGGAGGCACCACAGATACGCAGTATTTT
CDR3: CASSLRTAGGTTDTQYF

size: -
J: TRBJ2-3
V: TRBV29-1
length: 14
D: TRBD1
DNA: TGCAGCGTTAGAGGGACAGGGGGTACAGATACGCAGTATTTT
CDR3: CSVRGTGGTDTQYF

size: -
J: TRBJ1-6
V: TRBV9
length: 13
D: TRBD1
DNA: TGTGCCAGCACCCTGACAGGGGGCTCACCCCTCCACTTT
CDR3: CASTLTGGSPLHF

size: -
J: TRBJ1-4
V: TRBV7-2
length: 16
D: -
DNA: TGTGCCAGCAGCCGGCAACAGGGAGGGGGACCGGAAAAACTGTTTTTT
CDR3: CASSRQQGGGPEKLFF

size: -
J: TRBJ2-1
V: TRBV5-1
length: 16
D: TRBD2
DNA: TGCGCCAGCAGCGCGCCGGGACTAGCGGGAATGAATGAGCAGTTCTTC
CDR3: CASSAPGLAGMNEQFF

size: -
J: TRBJ2-7
V: TRBV9
length: 19
D: TRBD2
DNA: TGTGCCAGCAGCGTAGGGCAGGTATCGAAGCGGGAGAGCCCCTACGAGCAGTACTTC
CDR3: CASSVGQVSKRESPYEQYF

size: -
J: TRBJ1-1
V: TRBV6-5
length: 14
D: -
DNA: TGTGCCAGCAGTTACAGTGTGGACTCCACTGAAGCTTTCTTT
CDR3: CASSYSVDSTEAFF

size: -
J: TRBJ2-7
V: TRBV28
length: 14
D: -
DNA: TGTGCCAGCAGTTTGGGTGGGGGAACCTACGAGCAGTACTTC
CDR3: CASSLGGGTYEQYF

size: -
J: TRBJ1-2
V: TRBV12-5
length: 13
D: TRBD1
DNA: TGTGCTAGTGGTTCGGACAGGTACTATGGCTACACCTTC
CDR3: CASGSDRYYGYTF

size: -
J: TRBJ2-1
V: TRBV11-1
length: 15
D: TRBD2
DNA: TGTGCCAGCAGCCCGAATAGCGGGGGGATGAATGAGCAGTTCTTC
CDR3: CASSPNSGGMNEQFF

size: -
J: TRBJ2-1
V: TRBV28
length: 13
D: -
DNA: TGTGCCAGCAGTCTGGGGGGTTGGTATGAGCAGTTCTTC
CDR3: CASSLGGWYEQFF

size: -
J: TRBJ1-4
V: TRBV10-3
length: 14
D: -
DNA: TGTGCCATCCGACGGGCCCCAACTAATGAAAAACTGTTTTTT
CDR3: CAIRRAPTNEKLFF

size: -
J: TRBJ2-2
V: TRBV28
length: 13
D: -
DNA: TGTGCCAGCAGGGGGCGACTCACCGGGGAGCTGTTTTTT
CDR3: CASRGRLTGELFF

size: once
J: TRBJ2-2
V: TRBV10-3
length: 16
D: TRBD1
DNA: TGTGCCATCAGTGATGGAATGGCAGGGGGCACCGGGGAGCTGTTTTTT
CDR3: CAISDGMAGGTGELFF

size: -
J: TRBJ2-5
V: TRBV10-3
length: 14
D: -
DNA: TGTGCCATCAGTGAGAGACAGACCCAAGAGACCCAGTACTTC
CDR3: CAISERQTQETQYF

size: -
J: TRBJ2-1
V: TRBV15
length: 14
D: -
DNA: TGTGCCACCAGCAGAGGGAATACCCACAATGAGCAGTTCTTC
CDR3: CATSRGNTHNEQFF

size: -
J: TRBJ1-1
V: TRBV5-1
length: 14
D: TRBD1
DNA: TGCGCCAGCAGCCGGGGGACAGGCTCTCCTCGAGCTTTCTTT
CDR3: CASSRGTGSPRAFF

size: -
J: TRBJ1-1
V: TRBV5-1
length: 13
D: -
DNA: TGCGCCAGCAGCTTGGGTATGGACACTGAAGCTTTCTTT
CDR3: CASSLGMDTEAFF

size: -
J: TRBJ1-1
V: TRBV9
length: 12
D: -
DNA: TGTGCCAGCAGCGTAGTATCGGGGCAAGCTTTCTTT
CDR3: CASSVVSGQAFF

size: few
J: TRBJ2-2
V: TRBV15
length: 15
D: TRBD1
DNA: TGTGCCACCAGCGTACAGGGGAGAGACACCGGGGAGCTGTTTTTT
CDR3: CATSVQGRDTGELFF

size: few
J: TRBJ1-1
V: TRBV7-9
length: 14
D: TRBD1
DNA: TGTGCCAGCAGCTTAGAGACAGGGTGGACTGAAGCTTTCTTT
CDR3: CASSLETGWTEAFF

size: -
J: TRBJ2-2
V: TRBV5-1
length: 15
D: TRBD1
DNA: TGCGCCAGCAGCAAGGGACAGGGGGACACCGGGGAGCTGTTTTTT
CDR3: CASSKGQGDTGELFF

size: -
J: TRBJ2-1
V: TRBV11-2
length: 17
D: -
DNA: TGTGCCAGCAGCACCGTCCGCTGGGCGTACTTATACAATGAGCAGTTCTTC
CDR3: CASSTVRWAYLYNEQFF

size: -
J: TRBJ2-7
V: TRBV29-1
length: 12
D: -
DNA: TGCAGCGTTCGTACGGGAGCGATCGAGCAGTACTTC
CDR3: CSVRTGAIEQYF

size: -
J: TRBJ1-3
V: TRBV10-3
length: 16
D: -
DNA: TGTGCCATCAGTGAGTCCTTGAGGCTCTCTGGAAACACCATATATTTT
CDR3: CAISESLRLSGNTIYF